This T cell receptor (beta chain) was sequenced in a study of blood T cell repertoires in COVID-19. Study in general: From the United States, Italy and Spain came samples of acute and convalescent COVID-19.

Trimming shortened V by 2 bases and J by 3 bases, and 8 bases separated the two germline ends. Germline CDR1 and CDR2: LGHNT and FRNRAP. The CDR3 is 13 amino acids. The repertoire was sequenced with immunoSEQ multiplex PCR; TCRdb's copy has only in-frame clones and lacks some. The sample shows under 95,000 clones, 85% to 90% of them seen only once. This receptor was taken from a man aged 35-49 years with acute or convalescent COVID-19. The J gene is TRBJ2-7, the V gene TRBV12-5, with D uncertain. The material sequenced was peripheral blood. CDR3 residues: CASGLYGLYEQYF. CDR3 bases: TGTGCTAGTGGTTTGTATGGCCTCTACGAGCAGTACTTC.